The 27 T cell receptor beta chains below all came from one sample that was sequenced in a study of a mutant IDH1 vaccine in newly diagnosed glioma. Their specific antigens are unknown. As to time point: week 23, last vaccination. Vaccinated patients received 300 ug of mutant IDH1 20-mer peptide per dose, with topical imiquimod. Sequencing was performed with immunoSEQ multiplex PCR; in TCRdb, only in-frame clones are kept and a portion is missing. The data contain about 33,000 clones, approximately 88% of them singletons. The material sequenced was PBMCs, taken from a glioma patient whose treatment included an IDH1 peptide vaccine. The source is a middle-aged man with glioma.

In regard to this clone: A junction end diverges from the germline sequence, so it may reflect a read error. The chain couples TRBV5-6 to TRBJ2-4; TRBD2 is a possible D gene (6 bases). This CDR3 comprises 14 residues. Per germline, CDR1 SGHDT and CDR2 YYEEEE. The CDR3 DNA reads TGTGCCAGCAGCTTTAGCGGAGCCAAAGACATTCAGTACTTC. It yields the protein CASSFSGAKDIQYF.

The V call is TRBV6-5, the J call TRBJ2-6; D unclear. The CDR3 contains 13 residues. V was cut by 2 bases and J by 4 bases, with 3 bases left in between. CDR1 is MNHEY, CDR2 SVGAGI, per germline. CDR3 in amino acids: CASSYTGANVLTF. The CDR3 DNA reads TGTGCCAGCAGTTACACAGGGGCCAACGTCCTGACTTTC.

V usage is TRBV20-1 and J usage is TRBJ2-1; D might be TRBD1 or TRBD2, each matching 6 bases. From germline, CDR1 is DFQATT and CDR2 SNEGSKA (reference sequence). V was cut by 1 base and J by 9 bases, with 7 bases left in between. The CDR3 runs to 11 residues. CDR3 residues: CSARGGAEQFF. CDR3 DNA: TGCAGTGCTAGAGGGGGGGCTGAGCAGTTCTTC.

The J gene is TRBJ1-5, the V gene TRBV7-2, with D uncertain. V was trimmed by 1 base and J by 0 bases, leaving 7 bases between them. In germline, CDR1 is SGHTA, CDR2 FQGNSA. The CDR3 runs to 15 residues. The DNA of the CDR3 is TGTGCCAGCAGCTTAGATGGTTATAGCAATCAGCCCCAGCATTTT. It is translated as CASSLDGYSNQPQHF.

This clone was seen once. V usage is TRBV10-3 and J usage is TRBJ2-7; TRBD2 matches 12 bases. The junction had 2 bases not matched to a gene; V was cut back by 7 bases and J by 1 base. CDR1 and CDR2 from the germline V gene are ENHRY and SYGVKD. The CDR3 has 14 amino acids. CDR3 bases: TGTGCCATCACGACTAGCGGGAGATCCTACGAGCAGTACTTC. Translating it yields CAITTSGRSYEQYF.

This clone was detected a few times. This chain connects TRBV10-1 to TRBJ2-3, with a tentative D call TRBD1 (6 bases). There are 14 residues in the CDR3. The germline V gene encodes CDR1 WNHNN and CDR2 SYGVQD (reference sequence). V was cut by 6 bases and J by 4 bases, with 14 bases left in between. CDR3 region: CASRGPGAADTQYF. The CDR3 bases are TGCGCCAGCAGGGGCCCAGGGGCGGCAGATACGCAGTATTTT.

The J gene is TRBJ2-2, the V gene TRBV27; D is unclear. This CDR3 has 16 residues. V gave up 7 bases and J gave up 1 base, with 16 bases separating them. Germline-derived CDR1 and CDR2 are MNHEY and SMNVEV (reference sequence). CDR3 in DNA: TGTGCCAGCACCTCTATAGGGTTTGGGAACACCGGGGAGCTGTTTTTT. Translated, it gives CASTSIGFGNTGELFF.

The chain has TRBV19 and TRBJ1-6; 7 nucleotides agree with TRBD1. This CDR3 spans 17 amino acids. In germline, CDR1 is LNHDA, CDR2 SQIVND (reference sequence). J gave up 4 bases and V 4 bases, and 10 bases lay outside the gene matches. The CDR3: CASSNPRDSPYNSPLHF. The CDR3 DNA is TGTGCCAGTAGTAACCCGCGGGACAGTCCATATAATTCACCCCTCCACTTT.

The chain has TRBV19 and TRBJ2-5; D may be TRBD2 (5 bases). This CDR3 has 15 residues. Germline V gives CDR1 LNHDA, CDR2 SQIVND (reference sequence). Trimming stripped 5 bases from V and 2 bases from J, with 15 bases between. CDR3 loop: CASSPARGMQETQYF. The CDR3 DNA reads as TGTGCCAGTAGTCCGGCAAGAGGGATGCAAGAGACCCAGTACTTC.

The chain joins TRBV5-1 to TRBJ1-2; perhaps TRBD1 as D (6 bases). Germline V gives CDR1 SGHRS, CDR2 YFSETQ. Deletions cut 0 bases from V and 3 bases from J, with 12 bases between. The CDR3 contains 15 residues. The CDR3 loop is CASSLEAGDDYGYTF. Written as DNA, the CDR3 is TGCGCCAGCAGCTTGGAGGCAGGGGATGACTATGGCTACACCTTC.

This sequence joins TRBV5-6 and TRBJ2-5; 8 nucleotides agree with TRBD1. Trimming took 7 bases from V and 5 from J; bases not matched to a gene: 16. CDR1 and CDR2 (germline): SGHDT, YYEEEE. This CDR3 has 16 amino acids. For the CDR3, the DNA is TGTGCCAGCTACCAGGGGGCACAGGCGCAAGGGGAGACCCAGTACTTC. This sequence encodes CASYQGAQAQGETQYF.

This chain uses TRBV5-1 with TRBJ1-2; the D is unclear. The germline gives CDR1 SGHRS, CDR2 YFSETQ. The CDR3 extends over 15 amino acids. The CDR3 DNA reads TGCGGTGTACTCCTCCTGGGAGGGAAAGTGGAGGGCTACACCTTC. Protein: CGVLLLGGKVEGYTF. Complete variable domain (other parts from reference TRBV5-1 and TRBJ1-2): KAGVTQTPRYLIKTRGQQVTLSCSPISGHRSVSWYQQTPGQGLQFLFEYFSETQRNKGNFPGRFSGRQFSNSRSEMNVSTLELGDSALYLCGVLLLGGKVEGYTFGSGTRLTVV.

V gene TRBV6-5 combines with J gene TRBJ1-5; D not certain. CDR3 length: 13 residues. Trimming cost V 1 base and J 6 bases, with 7 bases left between them. CDR1 is MNHEY and CDR2 is SVGAGI in the germline V gene. This CDR3 is CASSYLGVQPQHF. CDR3 nucleotide sequence: TGTGCCAGCAGTTACTTGGGAGTTCAGCCCCAGCATTTT.

The rearrangement uses TRBV28 and TRBJ1-4, with D maybe TRBD1 (6 bases). CDR1 is MDHEN, CDR2 SYDVKM, per germline. This CDR3 comprises 15 residues. Trimming shortened V by 4 bases and J by 5 bases, and 14 bases separated the two germline ends. The CDR3, as DNA: TGTGCCAGCAGTTCGACGGACAGAGCGAATGAAAAACTGTTTTTT. Translating it yields CASSSTDRANEKLFF.

The gene calls are TRBV28 and TRBJ1-4; 11 nucleotides align to TRBD1. The V gene end was trimmed by 5 bases and the J gene end by 0 bases; junction bases not matched to a gene: 14. The CDR3 length is 20 residues. The germline CDR1 and CDR2 sequences are MDHEN and SYDVKM. The CDR3 spells CASSNLRTGGLNATNEKLFF. DNA of the CDR3: TGTGCCAGCAGTAACCTCCGGACAGGGGGCCTCAACGCAACTAATGAAAAACTGTTTTTT. The variable domain in full, completed from reference TRBV28 and TRBJ1-4, reads DVKVTQSSRYLVKRTGEKVFLECVQDMDHENMFWYRQDPGLGLRLIYFSYDVKMKEKGDIPEGYSVSREKKERFSLILESASTNQTSMYLCASSNLRTGGLNATNEKLFFGSGTQLSVL.

The V gene is TRBV7-3, the J gene TRBJ2-7; no reliable D call. CDR1 is SGHTA, CDR2 FQGTGA, per germline. Trimming cost V 5 bases and J 3 bases, with 11 bases left between them. The CDR3 runs 13 residues. CDR3 DNA sequence: TGTGCCAGCAGCCTAGGGCCTCTCTACGAGCAGTACTTC. Translated: CASSLGPLYEQYF. The full variable domain, its missing parts supplied by reference TRBV7-3 and TRBJ2-7, is GAGVSQTPSNKVTEKGKYVELRCDPISGHTALYWYRQSLGQGPEFLIYFQGTGAADDSGLPNDRFFAVRPEGSVSTLKIQRTERGDSAVYLCASSLGPLYEQYFGPGTRLTVT.

The rearrangement joins TRBV6-5 to TRBJ2-7; D might be TRBD2 (7 bases). This CDR3 region has 12 residues. Germline V gene lookup returns CDR1 MNHEY and CDR2 SVGAGI. V lost 9 bases, J lost 4 bases, and 13 bases lay in between. The CDR3 DNA reads TGTGCCAGTCGGGGGGCCGGTTACGAGCAGTACTTC. Translation: CASRGAGYEQYF.

This clone was counted a single time. This chain links TRBV7-9 with TRBJ2-7, with TRBD1 as a possible D gene (5 bases). This CDR3 spans 12 amino acids. Trimming took 1 base from V and 8 from J, leaving 9 bases between them. Germline values: CDR1 SEHNR, CDR2 FQNEAQ (reference sequence). The CDR3: CASSLVQGKQYF. The CDR3 region has the DNA TGTGCCAGCAGCTTAGTTCAGGGCAAGCAGTACTTC.

This sequence joins TRBV10-3 and TRBJ1-2, with TRBD1 matching 10 bases. Losses at the gene ends were 8 bases for V and 9 bases for J; bases not matched to a gene: 15. The CDR3 is 15 amino acids. The V gene's germline CDR1 is ENHRY and CDR2 SYGVKD. CDR3 in amino acids: CAIDQTGTGAMSYTF. The DNA for the CDR3 is TGTGCCATCGATCAAACCGGGACAGGGGCTATGAGCTACACCTTC.

DNA for the CDR3: TGTGCCACCAGCAGAGATTGGGACAAAAACATTCAGTACTTC. Protein sequence: CATSRDWDKNIQYF. The chain links TRBV15 to TRBJ2-4; D remains unclear. The CDR3 is 14 residues long. Germline V lookup: CDR1 LNHNV, CDR2 YYDKDF (reference sequence). V was clipped by 0 bases and J by 3 bases, with 6 bases between them.

This chain uses TRBV7-9 with TRBJ1-1; D remains ambiguous. V was pared by 4 bases and J by 8 bases, with 11 bases between. Germline CDR1 SEHNR, CDR2 FQNEAQ (reference sequence). The CDR3 is 12 residues long. The CDR3 DNA follows: TGTGCCAGCAGCTCCGGGGTGTCAGAAGCTTTCTTT. Encoded protein: CASSSGVSEAFF.

The chain links TRBV5-8 to TRBJ2-2; D assignment may be TRBD1 or TRBD2 (5 bases each). This CDR3 has 16 amino acids. Germline CDR1 reads SGHTS; CDR2 reads YDEGEE. V shed 0 bases and J shed 2 bases, with 11 bases lying between them. The CDR3 loop reads CASSLAWGFNTGELFF. In DNA form, the CDR3 reads TGTGCCAGCAGCTTGGCCTGGGGGTTTAACACCGGGGAGCTGTTTTTT. Supplemented by reference TRBV5-8 and TRBJ2-2, the full variable domain reads EAGVTQSPTHLIKTRGQQATLRCSPISGHTSVYWYQQALGLGLQFLLWYDEGEERNRGNFPPRFSGRQFPNYSSELNVNALELEDSALYLCASSLAWGFNTGELFFGEGSRLTVL.

About this clone: A junction boundary mismatches the germline segment, possibly from a read error. Other DNA sequences in this specimen translate into the identical CDR3. This chain joins TRBV5-6 and TRBJ2-6, with D tentatively TRBD1 (7 bases). The CDR3 covers 16 residues. From germline, CDR1 is SGHDT and CDR2 YYEEEE. In DNA form, the CDR3 reads TGTGCCAGCAGCTTTAAGGGGGCTGGAGGGGCCAATGTCCTGACTTTC. Amino acid sequence: CASSFKGAGGANVLTF.

V usage is TRBV5-4 and J usage is TRBJ2-5; 13 bases are shared with TRBD2. In germline, CDR1 is SGHNT, CDR2 YYREEE (reference sequence). CDR3 length: 17 residues. After removal of 3 bases from V and 4 bases from J, the junction contained 9 bases not matched to a gene. CDR3 nucleotides: TGTGCCAGCAGCTCGACACTAGCGGGGGGGCTAAGAGAGACCCAGTACTTC. Protein sequence: CASSSTLAGGLRETQYF.

The genes are TRBV7-9 and TRBJ1-1; D gene uncertain. This CDR3 region has 12 residues. The germline gives CDR1 SEHNR, CDR2 FQNEAQ (reference sequence). V lost 3 bases to trimming and J lost 5 bases, with 7 bases between them. In DNA form, the CDR3 reads TGTGCCAGCAGCTTGGACGGAACTGAAGCTTTCTTT. Translating gives CASSLDGTEAFF.

The DNA for the CDR3 is TGCGCCGACTACAGGGGGCAGAGGGGTAGAACCTGCACAGATACGCAGTATTTT. Translation: CADYRGQRGRTCTDTQYF. The V gene is TRBV5-1, the J gene TRBJ2-3; 9 bases align to TRBD1. The CDR3 contains 18 residues. The germline V gene has CDR1 SGHRS and CDR2 YFSETQ. The V and J ends lost 10 bases and 1 base, in that order; junction bases with no gene match: 19.

This rearrangement joins TRBV7-9 to TRBJ2-5; D possibly corresponds to TRBD1 (6 bases). V was shortened by 5 bases and J by 8 bases, with 12 bases between the two germline ends. The germline V gene has CDR1 SEHNR and CDR2 FQNEAQ (reference sequence). This CDR3 has 12 amino acids. The CDR3 protein is CASSPDRFTQYF. The DNA of the CDR3 is TGTGCCAGCAGCCCCGACAGGTTCACCCAGTACTTC.